A single sample gave rise to the 21 T cell receptor beta chains below, sequenced in a study of shared clonotypes between healthy human individuals. The table came from immunoSEQ multiplex PCR; TCRdb's copy has only in-frame clones and leaves some out. The table has millions of clones, about 92% seen once. What was sequenced was naive CD4+ T cells sorted from blood. Stated subset: CD45RA+ positively selected. These receptors were obtained from a man aged 18 to 30 in good health.

This rearrangement joins TRBV7-8 to TRBJ2-5, with D tentatively TRBD1 or TRBD2 (5 bases each). The CDR3 spans 15 residues. The V end lost 6 bases, the J end lost 1 base, and 15 bases lay between the germline ends. Germline CDR1 reads SGHVS; CDR2 reads FQNEAQ. The CDR3 nucleotides are TGTGCCAGCAGTCAACACGGGACCATCCAAGAGACCCAGTACTTC. Protein sequence: CASSQHGTIQETQYF.

This clone was recorded a few times. V gene TRBV9 combines with J gene TRBJ1-1, with D possibly TRBD1 on 5 matching bases. Between the trimmed V and J ends, which lost 1 base and 2 bases, there was a span of 9 bases. Looked up from germline, CDR1 is SGDLS and CDR2 is YYNGEE. This CDR3 comprises 14 residues. In nucleotides, the CDR3 is TGTGCCAGCAGCGTATTCACAGGCAACACTGAAGCTTTCTTT. This gives the protein CASSVFTGNTEAFF.

This sequence joins TRBV6-6 and TRBJ1-5; no clear D. V was pared by 6 bases and J by 4 bases, with 7 bases between. The CDR3 is made up of 12 amino acids. Germline CDR1 and CDR2: MNHNY and SVGAGI (reference sequence). The CDR3 DNA sequence: TGTGCCAGCAGGGATTTTAATCAGCCCCAGCATTTT. This codes for CASRDFNQPQHF.

This clone has only a few counts. The V gene is TRBV28, the J gene TRBJ1-1; D perhaps matches TRBD1 (6 bases). The V gene lost 5 bases and the J gene lost 4 bases, with 14 bases spanning the gap. CDR1 MDHEN and CDR2 SYDVKM come from the germline V gene. The CDR3 runs to 14 residues. In DNA, the CDR3 is TGTGCCAGCAGTAGGGGGGGGTTGGGCACTGAAGCTTTCTTT. This sequence encodes CASSRGGLGTEAFF. The variable domain in full, completed from reference TRBV28 and TRBJ1-1, reads DVKVTQSSRYLVKRTGEKVFLECVQDMDHENMFWYRQDPGLGLRLIYFSYDVKMKEKGDIPEGYSVSREKKERFSLILESASTNQTSMYLCASSRGGLGTEAFFGQGTRLTVV.

The chain recombines TRBV5-1 with TRBJ2-3; D not certain. There are 13 residues in the CDR3. The germline V gene has CDR1 SGHRS and CDR2 YFSETQ. V was cut by 8 bases and J by 6 bases, with 16 bases left in between. CDR3 coding DNA: TGCGCCAGTACCGGGCTAAAGGAGGATACGCAGTATTTT. This codes for CASTGLKEDTQYF.

This chain links TRBV10-3 with TRBJ2-7, with D unclear. With 6 bases removed from V and 1 base from J, the gap between germline ends came to 10 bases. CDR1 ENHRY and CDR2 SYGVKD come from the germline V gene. CDR3 length equals 13 residues. CDR3 sequence: CAIRPLRSYEQYF. As DNA, the CDR3 is TGTGCCATCAGGCCTCTAAGATCCTACGAGCAGTACTTC.

This chain uses TRBV7-6 with TRBJ2-5; 11 nucleotides agree with TRBD2. Germline CDR1 and CDR2: SGHVS and FNYEAQ. This CDR3 comprises 16 residues. V lost 5 bases, J lost 5 bases, and 10 bases stayed unmatched. In nucleotides, the CDR3 is TGTGCCAGCAGCCCAGCTGTGACTAGCGGGATCGAGACCCAGTACTTC. Amino acids: CASSPAVTSGIETQYF.

V usage is TRBV2 and J usage is TRBJ2-2; possibly TRBD1 for D (6 bases). V was pared by 7 bases and J by 5 bases, with 11 bases between. Germline loops: CDR1 SNHLY, CDR2 FYNNEI. CDR3 length: 13 amino acids. Here the CDR3 reads CASNRERTGELFF. As DNA, the CDR3 is TGTGCCAGCAACAGGGAAAGAACCGGGGAGCTGTTTTTT.

V is TRBV30 and J is TRBJ2-2; TRBD2 might be the D (5 bases). CDR1 is GTSNPN and CDR2 is SVGIG in the germline V gene (reference sequence). This CDR3 is built from 15 residues. Trimming shortened V by 5 bases and J by 6 bases, and 19 bases separated the two germline ends. CDR3 DNA: TGTGCCTGGGACGAGGGATGGGCGATCGCCGGGGAGCTGTTTTTT. This encodes CAWDEGWAIAGELFF.

This rearrangement joins TRBV19 to TRBJ2-6; TRBD1 agrees at 8 bases. V lost 5 bases to trimming and J lost 0 bases; unmatched junction nucleotides: 6. CDR3 length equals 17 residues. From germline, CDR1 is LNHDA and CDR2 SQIVND (reference sequence). The CDR3 region has the DNA TGTGCCAGTAGTCTCGAAACAGGGGGCTCTGGGGCCAACGTCCTGACTTTC. This sequence encodes CASSLETGGSGANVLTF.

This chain connects TRBV5-1 to TRBJ2-5, with D maybe TRBD2 (6 bases). Germline CDR1 and CDR2: SGHRS and YFSETQ. This CDR3 contains 12 residues. Trimming stripped 0 bases from V and 12 bases from J, with 12 bases between. CDR3 coding DNA: TGCGCCAGCAGCTTGGTCGGGGGAAACGAGTACTTC. Amino acid sequence: CASSLVGGNEYF.

V and J are TRBV29-1 and TRBJ1-3, with 9 bases lining up with TRBD1. V dropped 4 bases and J dropped 0; count of bases not matched to a gene: 1. Germline CDR1 reads SQVTM; CDR2 reads ANQGSEA. The CDR3 is 14 amino acids. The CDR3 sequence is CSVGTGVSGNTIYF. In DNA form, the CDR3 reads TGCAGCGTTGGGACAGGGGTCTCTGGAAACACCATATATTTT.

The rearrangement joins TRBV19 to TRBJ2-3; D tentatively fits TRBD1 or TRBD2 (5 bases each). Germline loops: CDR1 LNHDA, CDR2 SQIVND (reference sequence). The V end was cut by 4 bases, the J end by 0 bases, with 14 bases between. The CDR3 runs to 16 residues. Here the CDR3 reads CASSTGTLSSTDTQYF. CDR3 nucleotide sequence: TGTGCCAGTAGTACCGGGACCTTATCTAGCACAGATACGCAGTATTTT.

This chain links TRBV27 with TRBJ2-5, with TRBD1 matching 7 bases. Trimming took 5 bases from V and 5 from J; bases not matched to a gene: 8. Germline V CDR1 and CDR2: MNHEY, SMNVEV (reference sequence). This CDR3 has 14 residues. CDR3 loop: CASSPQQGRETQYF. The CDR3 DNA follows: TGTGCCAGCAGTCCCCAACAGGGGCGGGAGACCCAGTACTTC.

V is TRBV11-2 and J is TRBJ1-5; weak D call: TRBD1 (5 bases). In germline, CDR1 is SGHAT, CDR2 FQNNGV. The CDR3 spans 14 residues. Trimming took off 5 bases at V and 5 bases at J, with 13 bases between the two ends. The DNA of the CDR3 is TGTGCCAGCAGCCGGATAGTGGGGGATCAGCCCCAGCATTTT. Translating it yields CASSRIVGDQPQHF.

The chain employs TRBV5-6 and TRBJ1-2; tentative D call: TRBD1 (5 bases). V lost 4 bases, J lost 0 bases, and 13 bases lay in between. Germline assignment: CDR1 SGHDT and CDR2 YYEEEE. The CDR3 runs to 15 residues. CDR3: CASSRRDGANYGYTF. The CDR3 nucleotides read TGTGCCAGCAGCCGGCGGGACGGAGCTAACTATGGCTACACCTTC.

In its sample, this clone was seen once. This chain joins TRBV28 and TRBJ1-5; no clear D. Per germline, CDR1 MDHEN and CDR2 SYDVKM. This CDR3 region has 13 residues. Trimming took off 6 bases at V and 14 bases at J, with 20 bases between the two ends. The CDR3: CASSPPVGLAEHF. The DNA of the CDR3 is TGTGCCAGCAGCCCTCCGGTAGGGCTCGCCGAGCATTTT.

The CDR3 DNA is TGTGCCAGCAGCTTGGAACTAGCCAAAAACATTCAGTACTTC. It specifies CASSLELAKNIQYF. The chain carries TRBV5-4 and TRBJ2-4; D is undetermined. Trimming pared 0 bases from V and 0 bases from J, leaving 4 bases between. The CDR3 covers 14 residues. Germline lookup yields CDR1 SGHNT and CDR2 YYREEE (reference sequence).

The chain combines TRBV6-5 with TRBJ2-7; D is undetermined. The CDR3 totals 13 residues. The V end lost 5 bases, the J end lost 0 bases, and 8 bases lay between the germline ends. Germline loops: CDR1 MNHEY, CDR2 SVGAGI. The CDR3 coding sequence is TGTGCCAGCAGTCCCCGCAACTCCTACGAGCAGTACTTC. Its protein is CASSPRNSYEQYF.

As to this clone: The same CDR3 arises from other DNA sequences in this sample as well. The chain's CDR3 is CASSKQGSGNTIYF. In DNA, the CDR3 is TGTGCCAGCAGCAAACAGGGATCTGGAAACACCATATATTTT. The chain recombines TRBV7-2 with TRBJ1-3; D is perhaps TRBD1 (6 bases). Trimming stripped 5 bases from V and 1 base from J, with 9 bases between. Looked up from germline, CDR1 is SGHTA and CDR2 is FQGNSA. This CDR3 has 14 amino acids.

This rearrangement joins TRBV5-6 to TRBJ1-1, with TRBD1 identical over 7 bases. The length of the CDR3 is 14 residues. The V and J ends lost 1 base and 4 bases, in that order; junction bases with no gene match: 4. Germline lookup yields CDR1 SGHDT and CDR2 YYEEEE. CDR3 in amino acids: CASSLSRGSTEAFF. The CDR3 region has the DNA TGTGCCAGCAGCTTGTCCAGGGGGAGCACTGAAGCTTTCTTT.